These T cell receptor beta chains were read from a single sample in a study of CD8 T cells in ankylosing spondylitis. TCRdb reprocessed the 5' RACE reads via MiXCR and lists one record per CDR3 protein. The table records more than 95,000 distinct CDR3 sequences, about 8% of them present only once. Sequencing used blood, either unsorted or a sorted T cell fraction (not recorded which). Every receptor here comes from a male donor with ankylosing spondylitis or in good health (not recorded which). The CDR3 runs from the conserved cysteine through the conserved F or W. D genes are given only for firm matches. Clone size appears in some rows only: once, few, many, or a class for an expanded clone.

NA | TRBJ2-6 | NA | TRBV29-1 | 15 | TGCAGCGTTGACCAAACAGGCTCCGGGGCCAACGTCCTGACTTTC | CSVDQTGSGANVLTF
many | TRBJ2-3 | NA | TRBV5-1 | 14 | TGCGCCAGCAGCTTAGTTACTAGCACAGATACGCAGTATTTT | CASSLVTSTDTQYF
NA | TRBJ2-4 | NA | TRBV14 | 11 | TGTGCCAGCAGCCGGGGAAACATTCAGTACTTC | CASSRGNIQYF
many | TRBJ1-2 | TRBD1 | TRBV20-1 | 13 | TGCAGTGTGGGGACAGACACTAACTATGGCTACACCTTC | CSVGTDTNYGYTF
few | TRBJ2-1 | TRBD2 | TRBV15 | 19 | TGTGCCACCAGCAGAGCCGGACTAGCGGGAGGTAGTTCCTACAATGAGCAGTTCTTC | CATSRAGLAGGSSYNEQFF
many | TRBJ2-5 | NA | TRBV2 | 12 | TGTGCCAGCACGCCTTCCGGAGAGACCCAGTACTTC | CASTPSGETQYF
many | TRBJ2-1 | NA | TRBV15 | 13 | TGTGCCACCACTCCCCGTACCTACAATGAGCAGTTCTTC | CATTPRTYNEQFF
many | TRBJ1-1 | TRBD1 | TRBV29-1 | 15 | TGCAGCGTCCACGGGACAGGGGGCGCAAACACTGAAGCTTTCTTT | CSVHGTGGANTEAFF
many | TRBJ2-7 | NA | TRBV6-5 | 14 | TGTGCCAGCAGTTACTCCTCAGGATCCTACGAGCAGTACTTC | CASSYSSGSYEQYF
many | TRBJ1-5 | TRBD1 | TRBV4-1 | 17 | TGCGCCAGCAGCCAAGATCCCGGACAGGGTTTTTACCAGCCCCAGCATTTT | CASSQDPGQGFYQPQHF
many | TRBJ2-5 | NA | TRBV4-2 | 13 | TGTGCCAGCAGCCGATGGTCACAAGAGACCCAGTACTTC | CASSRWSQETQYF
few | TRBJ2-7 | TRBD2 | TRBV7-9 | 15 | TGTGCCAGCAGCTTATTGACTAGCGGGCGAGACGAGCAGTACTTC | CASSLLTSGRDEQYF
many | TRBJ1-2 | TRBD1 | TRBV6-1 | 13 | TGTGCCAGCAGTGAAAGGGACAGAGGTGGCTACACCTTC | CASSERDRGGYTF
many | TRBJ1-6 | TRBD1 | TRBV5-1 | 16 | TGCGCCAGCAGCTTGGGACAGGGGGACCTGAATTCACCCCTCCACTTT | CASSLGQGDLNSPLHF
many | TRBJ1-1 | NA | TRBV4-2 | 14 | TGTGCCAGCAGCGAACCGGGCCCCGTCACTGAAGCTTTCTTT | CASSEPGPVTEAFF
many | TRBJ2-1 | TRBD2 | TRBV4-1 | 14 | TGCGCCAGCAGTCCGGGGACTAAATACAATGAGCAGTTCTTC | CASSPGTKYNEQFF
many | TRBJ2-2 | TRBD1 | TRBV12-3/TRBV12-4 | 15 | TGTGCCAGCAGAAAACAGGGGGCGAACACCGGGGAGCTGTTTTTT | CASRKQGANTGELFF
NA | TRBJ2-1 | NA | TRBV7-6 | 17 | TGTGCCAGCAGCTTAGCGTTGACAGGAAGACTCTCGGATGAGCAGTTCTTC | CASSLALTGRLSDEQFF
many | TRBJ2-1 | NA | TRBV10-3 | 14 | TGTGCCATCACCCCGGACAGCTCCTACAATGAGCAGTTCTTC | CAITPDSSYNEQFF
many | TRBJ2-7 | TRBD2 | TRBV5-5 | 13 | TGTGCCAGCAGCTGGACTAGCGGCTACGAGCAGTACTTC | CASSWTSGYEQYF
many | TRBJ1-1 | NA | TRBV20-1 | 13 | TGCAGTGCTAGAGGGTTTAGGACAGTCGAAGCTTTCTTT | CSARGFRTVEAFF
NA | TRBJ1-3 | NA | TRBV27 | 15 | TGTGCCAGCAGTGAAGGGATTTTCTCTGGAAACACCATATATTTT | CASSEGIFSGNTIYF
many | TRBJ2-2 | TRBD2 | TRBV4-1 | 16 | TGCGCCAGCAGCCAAGCCCCAGCGGGAAACACCGGGGAGCTGTTTTTT | CASSQAPAGNTGELFF
many | TRBJ2-1 | NA | TRBV12-3/TRBV12-4 | 15 | TGTGCCAGCAGTTTAATGTGGGGACCCTACAATGAGCAGTTCTTC | CASSLMWGPYNEQFF
many | TRBJ1-3 | NA | TRBV11-2 | 14 | TGTGCCAGCAGCCTCCCGGAGGGAGAAAACACCATATATTTT | CASSLPEGENTIYF
many | TRBJ2-3 | NA | TRBV7-2 | 15 | TGTGCCAGCAGCTTGGGTCCGTTGTACACAGATACGCAGTATTTT | CASSLGPLYTDTQYF
many | TRBJ2-1 | NA | TRBV5-6 | 15 | TGTGCCAGCAGCTTGGAGCAGGGATGGGGCAATGAGCAGTTCTTC | CASSLEQGWGNEQFF
few | TRBJ2-1 | NA | TRBV7-2 | 15 | TGTGCCAGCAGCTTAGGGTACGGCAGTTACAATGAGCAGTTCTTC | CASSLGYGSYNEQFF
many | TRBJ2-5 | TRBD2 | TRBV6-2/TRBV6-3 | 16 | TGTGCCAGCAGCTCCATCGGGGGGAGGACCCAAGAGACCCAGTACTTC | CASSSIGGRTQETQYF
many | TRBJ1-5 | NA | TRBV7-2 | 14 | TGTGCCAGCAGCTCTTCTTCTGGGATTCAGCCCCAGCATTTT | CASSSSSGIQPQHF